The entry below describes one T cell receptor beta chain. What it recognizes is unknown. The data belong to a study of Ad26.COV2.S vaccination and SARS-CoV-2 variants. Study as a whole: Ad26.COV2.S was injected intramuscularly once or twice, 56 days apart. General study findings and limits: Responses of T cells in total may have been underestimated by the TCR breadth and depth analyses. Non-spike TCR breadth showed similarity between vaccine and placebo recipients. In vaccinated individuals, spike-specific CD8+ and CD4+ T cell responses reportedly displayed substantial breadth.

The treatment denotes: around 19 received Ad26.COV2.S at low or high dose, single or two shots; several received placebo; per-sample allocation not given. All samples were drawn on day 63, counting from the first vaccine or placebo injection. Using immunoSEQ multiplex PCR, the repertoire was profiled, and TCRdb retains in-frame clones only, with some absent. Of hundreds of thousands of clones in the sample, roughly 84% were seen once. CDR3 size: 13 residues. Germline loops: CDR1 GTSNPN, CDR2 SVGIG (reference sequence). J gave up 6 bases and V 4 bases, and 8 bases lay outside the gene matches. The chain links TRBV30 to TRBJ2-7, with 8 positions matching TRBD1. This TCR came from a person aged 18-60 years who received the Ad26.COV2.S COVID-19 vaccine or a placebo. The sequencing used peripheral blood, collected in a trial of Ad26.COV2.S vaccine versus placebo. As DNA, the CDR3 is TGTGCCTGGATGACAGGGGCGCGGCCCGAGCAGTACTTC. This sequence encodes CAWMTGARPEQYF.